This TCR beta chain appears in the sequencing data of a study of radiotherapy plus CTLA-4 blockade in lung cancer. The data were produced by immunoSEQ multiplex PCR, yet TCRdb's version contains in-frame clones alone and is incomplete. Counted here are 50,000 to 60,000 clones, approximately 80% occurring once; the ten biggest clones make up roughly 6%. Looked up from germline, CDR1 is KGHSH and CDR2 is LQKENI. V lost 2 bases and J 5 bases, leaving 6 bases between the germline ends. This CDR3 comprises 13 residues. The source of this sequence is a human donor with non-small cell lung cancer whose response to radiotherapy plus ipilimumab could not be evaluated. The sample here was peripheral blood, taken from a patient treated with radiotherapy plus ipilimumab. The gene calls are TRBV18 and TRBJ2-2; tentatively, D is TRBD2 (5 bases). CDR3 loop: CASSPTGTGELFF. The CDR3 DNA reads as TGTGCCAGCTCACCAACGGGGACCGGGGAGCTGTTTTTT.